This paragraph reports one T cell receptor (beta chain). As yet, its antigen is unknown. This record belongs to a study of shared clonotypes between healthy human individuals. General study findings and limits: Only blood was sampled; tissue repertoires likely differ.

TCRdb keeps only in-frame clones here, not all; method: immunoSEQ multiplex PCR. The sample contains 2 million to 2.5 million clones, 85% to 95% of which appear only once. CDR3 length equals 17 residues. Sequencing was performed on naive CD4+ T cells sorted from blood. The sample's subset: CD45RA+ positively selected. The chain has TRBV1 and TRBJ1-5; the D segment call TRBD1 is taken from the table without a DNA check. TRBV1 is designated a pseudogene. This clonotype was sampled from a man aged 18 to 29 in good health. The CDR3: CTSSHYGQFYSNQPQHF. The DNA of the CDR3 is TGCACCAGCAGCCATTACGGACAATTCTATAGCAATCAGCCCCAGCATTTT.